This section outlines one T cell receptor (beta chain) sequence together with its context. These data come from a study of blood T cell repertoires in COVID-19. Whole-study context: From the United States, Italy and Spain came samples of acute and convalescent COVID-19.

Ages ranged from roughly 18 to 100 years, with residence in about two dozen US areas. Assay used: immunoSEQ multiplex PCR; TCRdb lists only in-frame clones, some missing. The table has approximately 250,000 clones, about nine tenths seen once. Sequences were obtained from PBMCs or T cells enriched from blood (not recorded which). The source of this sequence is a woman aged 40 to 49 with acute COVID-19.

The CDR3 loop is CASSQDPRGANEKLFF. In DNA, the CDR3 is TGCGCCAGCAGCCAAGATCCCAGGGGAGCTAATGAAAAACTGTTTTTT. The rearrangement uses TRBV4-3 and TRBJ1-4, with D possibly TRBD1 on 6 matching bases. Looked up from germline, CDR1 is LGHNA and CDR2 is YSLEER. V was clipped by 0 bases and J by 3 bases, with 11 bases between them. The CDR3 consists of 16 residues.